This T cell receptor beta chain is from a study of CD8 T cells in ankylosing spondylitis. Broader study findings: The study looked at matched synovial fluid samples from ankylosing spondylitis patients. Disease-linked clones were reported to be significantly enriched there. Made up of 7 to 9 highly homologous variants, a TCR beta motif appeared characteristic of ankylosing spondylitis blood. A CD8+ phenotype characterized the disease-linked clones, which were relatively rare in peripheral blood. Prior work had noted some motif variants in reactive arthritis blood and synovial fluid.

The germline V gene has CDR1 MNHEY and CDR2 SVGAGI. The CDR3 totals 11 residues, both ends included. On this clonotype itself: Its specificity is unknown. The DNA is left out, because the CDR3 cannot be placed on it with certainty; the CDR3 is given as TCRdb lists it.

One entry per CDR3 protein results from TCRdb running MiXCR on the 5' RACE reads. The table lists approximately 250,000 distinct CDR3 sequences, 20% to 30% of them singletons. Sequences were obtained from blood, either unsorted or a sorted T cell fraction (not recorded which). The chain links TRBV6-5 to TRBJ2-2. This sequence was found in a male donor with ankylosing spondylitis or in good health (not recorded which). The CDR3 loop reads CASSSNTSCFF.